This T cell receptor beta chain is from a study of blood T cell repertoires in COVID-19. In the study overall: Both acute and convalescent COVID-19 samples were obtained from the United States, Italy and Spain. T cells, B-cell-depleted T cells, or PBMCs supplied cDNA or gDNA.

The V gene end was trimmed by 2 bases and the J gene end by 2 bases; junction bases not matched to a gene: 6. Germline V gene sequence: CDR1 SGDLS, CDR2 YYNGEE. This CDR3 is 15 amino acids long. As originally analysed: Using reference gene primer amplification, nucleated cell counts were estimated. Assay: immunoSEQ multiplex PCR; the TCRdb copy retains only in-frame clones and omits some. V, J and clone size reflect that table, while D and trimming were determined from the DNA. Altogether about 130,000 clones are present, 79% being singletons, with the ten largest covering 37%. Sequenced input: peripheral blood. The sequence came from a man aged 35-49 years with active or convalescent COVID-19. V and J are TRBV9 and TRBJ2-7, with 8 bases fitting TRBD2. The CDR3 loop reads CASSVGSGATYEQYF. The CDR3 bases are TGTGCCAGCAGCGTTGGTAGCGGGGCAACCTACGAGCAGTACTTC.